Described below is a single T cell receptor beta chain sequence and its context. This receptor's antigen is unknown. Base-call qualities are not available, and no considerably larger clone is one nucleotide away. TCRbeta CDR3 regions were amplified from genomic DNA by means of the immunoSEQ Assay, a bias-controlled multiplex PCR. The original pipeline was this. Nucleated cell counts per sample were estimated from amplification of reference gene primers within the assay. To quantify the absolute abundance of each unique TCRbeta CDR3 rearrangement, sequence reads were collapsed and filtered. Productive Simpson clonality was computed per sample as the square root of Simpson's diversity index over productive rearrangements. TCRdb retrieved this table from immuneACCESS and kept in-frame rearrangements only. Not all clones are present; in checked studies, unresolved V genes account for under half, and no reason is known for the remainder. That table furnishes V, J and clone size, whereas the DNA furnished D and trimming. This sample has 300,000 or so clones in its table, and about 88% of those were observed once. Approximately 1% of the sample belongs to the ten largest clones.

The sample originates from a study of blood T cell repertoires in COVID-19 (dated by TCRdb to the early 2020s). The study in broad terms: Collaborator samples came from the United States, Italy and Spain and covered acute and convalescent phases of COVID-19. The material from the prospective study consisted of cDNA or gDNA derived from T cells, B-cell-depleted T cells, or PBMCs. Deeply sampled blood TCRbeta repertoires from subjects exposed to, actively infected with, or recovered from COVID-19 were included in the dataset. The repertoires were released in a freely available public database intended as a resource for research on the immune response to SARS-CoV-2. Samples were obtained from the ongoing ImmuneRACE study (first 160 participants) and from 950 to 1,500 subjects provided by 6 global collaborators. A de-identified subject ID, COVID-19 status, age in years and sex were almost always included in the sample metadata. Where available, HLA class I and class II types were taken from metadata supplied by the sample provider and were not determined by assay-based typing. Points the paper makes about the study in general: The quantity of clinical and demographic metadata differed by source and by participant and was supplied without curation.

Participants in the prospective study were aged about 18 to 90 years, lived in over 20 United States geographic areas, and enrolled through a virtual design. In the prospective study, cohorts were assigned on the basis of participant-reported clinical history obtained from a screening survey and a study questionnaire. ImmuneRACE Cohort 3 recovered participants were defined by two consecutive negative NP/OP PCR tests, healthcare professional clearance, or symptom resolution. In the prospective study, mobile phlebotomists collected whole blood, serum and a nasopharyngeal or oropharyngeal swab from each participant. Participants in the prospective study had the option to provide additional blood draws and questionnaires over a roughly 2-month period. Before DNA extraction, prospective study blood samples were shipped either frozen or at room temperature. CDR1 SEHNR and CDR2 FQNEAQ are derived from the germline V gene (reference sequence). Taken from cysteine to phenylalanine, the CDR3 has 16 residues. Only CDR3 DNA is held: 48 bases, read in frame from base 1. V ends up 5 bases short and J 5 bases short, with an unmatched junction base count of 12.

Recombination connected TRBV7-9 to TRBJ2-7, and 10 junctional nucleotides match TRBD1. The sequenced sample was PBMCs or T cells enriched from blood (not recorded which). The sequence came from a woman aged 25 to 39 who had recovered from COVID-19. The bases read TGTGCCAGCAGCCCCGGCGACAGGGGGCGACGCCACGAGCAGTACTTC. Protein translation: CASSPGDRGRRHEQYF.